A selection of T cell receptor beta chains follows, all from one sample in a study of OX40 agonist ivuxolimab in advanced cancers. Method: immunoSEQ multiplex PCR; TCRdb's copy keeps in-frame clones and lacks some. Of some 80,000 clones listed, about 84% are singletons. Sample: CD4+ or CD8+ T cells sorted from blood, taken in a trial of the OX40 agonist ivuxolimab. The receptors derive from an adult with an advanced solid tumor such as melanoma, head and neck, liver or kidney cancer. CDR3s include the opening cysteine and the closing phenylalanine or tryptophan. A D gene is named only where the DNA matches it firmly. The listing skips clone size in some rows; elsewhere it reads once, few, many or a size class.

TRBD1	TRBV7-8	.	TRBJ1-2	CASSPRGQDYGYTF	TGTGCCAGCAGCCCGCGTGGACAGGACTATGGCTACACCTTC
.	TRBV6-5	.	TRBJ2-5	CASSYNRGTETQYF	TGTGCCAGCAGTTACAATAGGGGGACGGAGACCCAGTACTTC
.	TRBV28	.	TRBJ1-2	CASSLEVYGYTF	TGTGCCAGCAGTTTAGAAGTCTATGGCTACACCTTC
.	TRBV28	.	TRBJ1-3	CASTFGQSSGNTIYF	TGTGCCAGCACCTTCGGACAATCCTCTGGAAACACCATATATTTT
.	TRBV6-6	.	TRBJ2-7	CASSYKPGGEQYF	TGTGCCAGCAGTTACAAACCAGGGGGGGAGCAGTACTTC
.	TRBV25-1	.	TRBJ2-2	CASSAGVGTGELFF	TGTGCCAGCAGTGCGGGAGTTGGCACCGGGGAGCTGTTTTTT
.	TRBV5-6	few	TRBJ1-2	CASSLVGREDYGYTF	TGTGCCAGCAGCTTGGTGGGCAGGGAGGACTATGGCTACACCTTC
.	TRBV2	.	TRBJ2-3	CASSAGRKFLGTDTQYF	TGTGCCAGCAGTGCTGGGAGAAAATTCCTAGGTACAGATACGCAGTATTTT
.	TRBV18	.	TRBJ1-3	CATSTGFGVSGNTIYF	TGTGCCACCTCAACAGGGTTCGGGGTCTCTGGAAACACCATATATTTT
.	TRBV6-5	.	TRBJ2-2	CASSYSPGNTGELFF	TGTGCCAGCAGTTACTCCCCCGGGAACACCGGGGAGCTGTTTTTT
TRBD1	TRBV5-1	.	TRBJ2-2	CASSLGQGGGDTGELFF	TGCGCCAGCAGCCTGGGACAGGGTGGAGGGGACACCGGGGAGCTGTTTTTT
.	TRBV9	once	TRBJ1-2	CASSRAGYGYTF	TGTGCCAGCAGCAGGGCCGGGTATGGCTACACCTTC
.	TRBV7-6	.	TRBJ1-4	CASSLEGQGGGKLFF	TGTGCCAGCAGCTTAGAGGGGCAGGGAGGAGGGAAACTGTTTTTT
TRBD1	TRBV6-5	.	TRBJ1-1	CASSYPGQVEAFF	TGTGCCAGCAGTTACCCAGGACAGGTTGAAGCTTTCTTT
.	TRBV2	.	TRBJ1-1	CASRGGSANTEAFF	TGTGCCAGCAGAGGCGGGTCGGCGAACACTGAAGCTTTCTTT
TRBD2	TRBV19	.	TRBJ2-2	CASSIPLAGTGELFF	TGTGCCAGTAGTATTCCCCTAGCGGGAACCGGGGAGCTGTTTTTT
.	TRBV19	.	TRBJ1-5	CASRTRQGDSNQPQHF	TGTGCCAGTAGAACCCGGCAGGGAGATAGCAATCAGCCCCAGCATTTT
.	TRBV28	.	TRBJ1-1	CASSLGRMNTEAFF	TGTGCCAGCAGTTTAGGACGAATGAACACTGAAGCTTTCTTT
TRBD1	TRBV30	.	TRBJ1-1	CAWSVDRGTEAFF	TGTGCCTGGAGTGTAGACAGGGGAACTGAAGCTTTCTTT
TRBD1	TRBV28	.	TRBJ1-2	CASSLPGGNYGYTF	TGTGCCAGCAGTTTACCAGGGGGTAACTATGGCTACACCTTC
.	TRBV5-1	few	TRBJ1-2	CASSRGPENYGYTF	TGCGCCAGCAGCAGGGGACCGGAGAACTATGGCTACACCTTC
TRBD1	TRBV6-5	.	TRBJ1-1	CAASGQMNTEAFF	TGTGCCGCATCGGGACAGATGAACACTGAAGCTTTCTTT
TRBD1	TRBV10-3	.	TRBJ1-5	CATQDGRQGGTQPQHF	TGTGCCACCCAGGACGGACGACAGGGAGGTACTCAGCCCCAGCATTTT